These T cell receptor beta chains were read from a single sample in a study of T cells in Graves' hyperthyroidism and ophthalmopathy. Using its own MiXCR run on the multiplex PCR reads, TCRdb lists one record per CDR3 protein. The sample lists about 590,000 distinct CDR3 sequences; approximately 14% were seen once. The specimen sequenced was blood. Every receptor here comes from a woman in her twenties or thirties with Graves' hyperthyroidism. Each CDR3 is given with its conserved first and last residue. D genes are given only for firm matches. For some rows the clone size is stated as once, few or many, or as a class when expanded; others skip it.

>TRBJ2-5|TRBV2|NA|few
TGTGCCGGGGATTCTTACCAAGAGACCCAGTACTTC
CAGDSYQETQYF
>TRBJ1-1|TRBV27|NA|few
TGTGCCAGCACCGGAGGACTGCTGAACACTGAAGCTTTCTTT
CASTGGLLNTEAFF
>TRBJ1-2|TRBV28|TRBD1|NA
TGTGCCAGCAGTTCGCCCCGGGACAGGGCCTATGGCTACACCTTC
CASSSPRDRAYGYTF
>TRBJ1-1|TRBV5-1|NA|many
TGCGCCAGCAGCCCTAAAACATTGAACACTGAAGCTTTCTTT
CASSPKTLNTEAFF
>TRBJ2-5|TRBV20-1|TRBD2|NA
TGCAGTGCTAGAGAGGGGGGGGGGGGGGAGGAGACCCAGTACTTC
CSAREGGGGEETQYF
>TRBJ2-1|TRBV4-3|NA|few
TGCGCCAGCAGCCAAGATCGGAGTCGAGAGGGGAATGAGCAGTTCTTC
CASSQDRSREGNEQFF
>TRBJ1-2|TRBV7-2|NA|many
TGTGCCAGCACCAAGACGGCTGATGGCTTCGGCTACACCTTC
CASTKTADGFGYTF
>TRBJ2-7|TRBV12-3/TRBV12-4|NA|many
TGTGCCAGCAGTTCGGTAGGGTCGTACGAGCAGTACTTC
CASSSVGSYEQYF
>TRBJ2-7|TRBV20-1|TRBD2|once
TGCAGTGCTAGGAGCCCCTCTAGCGGGAGGGCCGGTTGGGGGGAGCAGTACTTC
CSARSPSSGRAGWGEQYF
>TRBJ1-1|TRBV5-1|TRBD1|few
TGCGCCAGCAGCTTCATAGGACAGGGGGCCTCTGAAGCTTTCTTT
CASSFIGQGASEAFF
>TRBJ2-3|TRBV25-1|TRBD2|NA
TGTGCCAGCAGCCCGAGGGGACTAGCGTCCCGGAGGCATACGCAGTATTTT
CASSPRGLASRRHTQYF